This record covers a single T cell receptor (beta chain). This specimen belongs to a study of siplizumab effects on memory and regulatory T cells. TCRdb keeps only in-frame clones here, not all; method: immunoSEQ multiplex PCR. The table lists approximately 94,000 clones, about 94% of them singletons. The germline gives CDR1 SGHRS, CDR2 YFSETQ. The V end was cut by 0 bases, the J end by 2 bases, with 20 bases between. The CDR3 runs 19 residues. This receptor was taken from a human donor in good health. The chain joins TRBV5-1 to TRBJ2-2, with unresolved D. The sequenced sample was non-Treg CD4+ T cells sorted from blood. CDR3 in DNA: TGCGCCAGCAGCTTGGTCGTGACCCTCAGCCAATTTAACACCGGGGAGCTGTTTTTT. Amino acids: CASSLVVTLSQFNTGELFF.